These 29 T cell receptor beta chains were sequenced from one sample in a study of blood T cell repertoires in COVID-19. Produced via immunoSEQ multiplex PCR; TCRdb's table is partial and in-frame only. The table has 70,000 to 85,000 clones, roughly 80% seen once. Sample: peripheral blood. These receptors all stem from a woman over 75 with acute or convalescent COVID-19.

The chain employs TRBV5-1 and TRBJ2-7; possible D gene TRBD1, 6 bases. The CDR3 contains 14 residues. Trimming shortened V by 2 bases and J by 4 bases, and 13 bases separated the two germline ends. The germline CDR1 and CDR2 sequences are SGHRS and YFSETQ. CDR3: CASSLSGQLYEQYF. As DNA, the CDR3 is TGCGCCAGCAGCTTAAGCGGACAGCTATACGAGCAGTACTTC.

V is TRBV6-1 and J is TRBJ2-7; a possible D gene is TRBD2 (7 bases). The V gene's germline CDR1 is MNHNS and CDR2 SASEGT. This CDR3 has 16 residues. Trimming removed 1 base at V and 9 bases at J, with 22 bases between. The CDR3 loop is CASSEEGGRRSQGQYF. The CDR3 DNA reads TGTGCCAGCAGTGAAGAGGGAGGGCGAAGATCACAGGGGCAGTACTTC.

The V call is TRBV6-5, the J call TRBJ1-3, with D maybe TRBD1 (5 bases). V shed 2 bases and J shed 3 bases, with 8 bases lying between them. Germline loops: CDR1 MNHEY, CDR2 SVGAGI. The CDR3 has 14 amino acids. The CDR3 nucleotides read TGTGCCAGCAGTTACGGGGGAGGTGGAAACACCATATATTTT. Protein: CASSYGGGGNTIYF.

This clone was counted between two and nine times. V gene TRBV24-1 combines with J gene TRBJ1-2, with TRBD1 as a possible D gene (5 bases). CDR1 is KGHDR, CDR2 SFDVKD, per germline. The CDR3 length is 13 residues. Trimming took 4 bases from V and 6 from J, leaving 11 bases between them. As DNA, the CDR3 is TGTGCCACCAGTGACTTTACAGGAGATGGCTACACCTTC. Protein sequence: CATSDFTGDGYTF.

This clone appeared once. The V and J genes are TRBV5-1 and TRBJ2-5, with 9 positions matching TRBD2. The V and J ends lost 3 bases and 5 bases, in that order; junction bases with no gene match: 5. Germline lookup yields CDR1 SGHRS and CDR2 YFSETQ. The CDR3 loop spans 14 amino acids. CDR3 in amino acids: CASSWGLAPETQYF. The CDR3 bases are TGCGCCAGCAGCTGGGGACTAGCTCCCGAGACCCAGTACTTC.

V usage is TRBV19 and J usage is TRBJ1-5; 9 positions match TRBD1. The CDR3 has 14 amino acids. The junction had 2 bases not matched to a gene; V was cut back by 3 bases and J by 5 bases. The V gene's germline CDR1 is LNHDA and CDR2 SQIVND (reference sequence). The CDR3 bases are TGTGCCAGTAGTATCCGGACAGGGGATCAGCCCCAGCATTTT. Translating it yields CASSIRTGDQPQHF.

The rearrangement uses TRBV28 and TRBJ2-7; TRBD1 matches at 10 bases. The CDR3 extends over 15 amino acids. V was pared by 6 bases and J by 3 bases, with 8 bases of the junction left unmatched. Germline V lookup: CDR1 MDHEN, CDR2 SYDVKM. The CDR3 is CASSLSRTGGYEQYF. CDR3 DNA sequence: TGTGCCAGCAGCCTTTCTAGGACAGGGGGCTACGAGCAGTACTTC.

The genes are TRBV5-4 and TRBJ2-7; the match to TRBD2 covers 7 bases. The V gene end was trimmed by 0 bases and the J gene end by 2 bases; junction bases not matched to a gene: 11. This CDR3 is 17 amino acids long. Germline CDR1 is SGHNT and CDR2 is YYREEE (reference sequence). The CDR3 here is CASSLGPGRVTTYEQYF. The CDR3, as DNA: TGTGCCAGCAGCTTGGGACCGGGGAGGGTGACCACCTACGAGCAGTACTTC.

The CDR3 DNA sequence: TGCAGCGCCCTACAGCTTCATGAAGCTTTCTTT. Translated, it gives CSALQLHEAFF. V usage is TRBV29-1 and J usage is TRBJ1-1; D remains ambiguous. The CDR3 is 11 amino acids. The germline V gene has CDR1 SQVTM and CDR2 ANQGSEA. With 7 bases removed from V and 7 bases from J, the gap between germline ends came to 13 bases.

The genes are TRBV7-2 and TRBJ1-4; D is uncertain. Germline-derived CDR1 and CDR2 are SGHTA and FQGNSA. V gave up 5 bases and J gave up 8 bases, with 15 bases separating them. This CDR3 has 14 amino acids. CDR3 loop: CASSLGMSGEKLFF. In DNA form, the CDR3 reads TGTGCCAGCAGCCTCGGGATGTCCGGGGAAAAACTGTTTTTT. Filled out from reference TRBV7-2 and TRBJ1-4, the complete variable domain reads GAGVSQSPSNKVTEKGKDVELRCDPISGHTALYWYRQSLGQGLEFLIYFQGNSAPDKSGLPSDRFSAERTGGSVSTLTIQRTQQEDSAVYLCASSLGMSGEKLFFGSGTQLSVL.

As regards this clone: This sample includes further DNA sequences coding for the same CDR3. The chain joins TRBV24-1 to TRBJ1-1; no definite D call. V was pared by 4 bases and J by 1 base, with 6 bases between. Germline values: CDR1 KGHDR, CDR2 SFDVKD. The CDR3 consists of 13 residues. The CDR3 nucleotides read TGTGCCACCAGTGAAGGAGGGAACACTGAAGCTTTCTTT. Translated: CATSEGGNTEAFF.

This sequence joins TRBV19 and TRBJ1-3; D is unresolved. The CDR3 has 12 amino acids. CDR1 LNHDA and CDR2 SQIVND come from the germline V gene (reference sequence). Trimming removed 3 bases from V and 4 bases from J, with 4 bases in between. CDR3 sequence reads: CASSIPGNTIYF. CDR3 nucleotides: TGTGCCAGTAGTATCCCAGGAAACACCATATATTTT.

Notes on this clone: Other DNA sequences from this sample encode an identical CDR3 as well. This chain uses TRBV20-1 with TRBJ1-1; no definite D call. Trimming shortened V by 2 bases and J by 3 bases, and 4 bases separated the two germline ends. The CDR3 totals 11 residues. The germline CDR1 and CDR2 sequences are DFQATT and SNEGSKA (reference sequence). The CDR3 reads CSARRDTEAFF. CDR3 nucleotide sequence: TGCAGTGCTAGACGCGACACTGAAGCTTTCTTT.

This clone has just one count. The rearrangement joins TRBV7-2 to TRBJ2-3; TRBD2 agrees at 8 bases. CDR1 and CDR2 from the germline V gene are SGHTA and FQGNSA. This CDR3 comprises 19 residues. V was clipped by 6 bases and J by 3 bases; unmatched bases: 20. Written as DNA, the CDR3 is TGTGCCAGCAGGACCACGTCCCTTAGCGGGGTGGGACGGACAGATACGCAGTATTTT. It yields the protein CASRTTSLSGVGRTDTQYF.

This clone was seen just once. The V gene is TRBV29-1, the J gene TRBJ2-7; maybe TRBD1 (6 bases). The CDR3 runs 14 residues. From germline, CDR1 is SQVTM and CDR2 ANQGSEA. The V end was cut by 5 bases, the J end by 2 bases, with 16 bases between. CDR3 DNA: TGCAGCGTTCGAACCAGGGGATCCCCCTACGAGCAGTACTTC. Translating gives CSVRTRGSPYEQYF.

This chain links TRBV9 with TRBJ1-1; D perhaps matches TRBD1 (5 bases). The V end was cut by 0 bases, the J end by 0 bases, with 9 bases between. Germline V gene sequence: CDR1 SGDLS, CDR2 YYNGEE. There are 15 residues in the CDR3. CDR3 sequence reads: CASSVGGRMNTEAFF. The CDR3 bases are TGTGCCAGCAGCGTAGGGGGCAGGATGAACACTGAAGCTTTCTTT.

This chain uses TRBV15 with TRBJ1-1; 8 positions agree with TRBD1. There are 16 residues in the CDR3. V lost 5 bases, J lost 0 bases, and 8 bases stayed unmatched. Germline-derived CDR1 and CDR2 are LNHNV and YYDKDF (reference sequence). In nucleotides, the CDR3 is TGTGCCACCAGCCGGAGAATGGACAGGGTGAACACTGAAGCTTTCTTT. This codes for CATSRRMDRVNTEAFF.

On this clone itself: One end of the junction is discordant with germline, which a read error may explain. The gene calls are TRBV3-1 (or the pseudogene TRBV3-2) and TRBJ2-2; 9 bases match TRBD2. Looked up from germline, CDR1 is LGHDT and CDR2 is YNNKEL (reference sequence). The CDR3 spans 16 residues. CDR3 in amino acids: CARSSGGGGAPGELFF. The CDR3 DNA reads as TGTGCCCGCAGCTCCGGGGGCGGGGGGGCCCCGGGGGAGCTGTTTTTT.

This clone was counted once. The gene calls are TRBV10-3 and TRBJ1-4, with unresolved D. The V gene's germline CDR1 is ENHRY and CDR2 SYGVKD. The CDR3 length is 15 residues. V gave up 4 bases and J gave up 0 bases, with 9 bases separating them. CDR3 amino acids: CAISASDATNEKLFF. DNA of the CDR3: TGTGCCATCAGTGCCAGCGACGCAACTAATGAAAAACTGTTTTTT.

This CDR3 reads CASRGTGALAKNIQYF. CDR3 sequence (DNA): TGTGCCAGTAGGGGGACAGGGGCCTTAGCCAAAAACATTCAGTACTTC. The chain links TRBV19 to TRBJ2-4, with 10 bases matching TRBD1. Germline-derived CDR1 and CDR2 are LNHDA and SQIVND (reference sequence). CDR3 length: 16 amino acids. V trimming: 6 bases; J trimming: 0 bases; junction bases outside the gene matches: 5.

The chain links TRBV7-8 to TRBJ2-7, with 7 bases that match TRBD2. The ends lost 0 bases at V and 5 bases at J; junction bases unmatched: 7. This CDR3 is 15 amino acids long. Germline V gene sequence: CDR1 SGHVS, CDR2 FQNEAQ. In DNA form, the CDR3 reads TGTGCCAGCAGCTTAGCGCGGCGGGGGTCCCACGAGCAGTACTTC. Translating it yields CASSLARRGSHEQYF.

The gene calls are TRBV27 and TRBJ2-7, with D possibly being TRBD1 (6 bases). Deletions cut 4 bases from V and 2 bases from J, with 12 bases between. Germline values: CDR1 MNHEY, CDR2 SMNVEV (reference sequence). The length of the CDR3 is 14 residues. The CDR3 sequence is CASSSTGGAYEQYF. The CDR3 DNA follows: TGTGCCAGCAGTTCGACAGGAGGAGCCTACGAGCAGTACTTC.

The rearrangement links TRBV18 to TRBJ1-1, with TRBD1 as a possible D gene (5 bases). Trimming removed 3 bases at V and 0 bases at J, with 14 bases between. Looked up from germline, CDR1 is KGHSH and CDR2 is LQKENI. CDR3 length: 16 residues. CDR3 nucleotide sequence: TGTGCCAGCTCACCCGGGGACTCCTCAATGAACACTGAAGCTTTCTTT. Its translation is CASSPGDSSMNTEAFF.

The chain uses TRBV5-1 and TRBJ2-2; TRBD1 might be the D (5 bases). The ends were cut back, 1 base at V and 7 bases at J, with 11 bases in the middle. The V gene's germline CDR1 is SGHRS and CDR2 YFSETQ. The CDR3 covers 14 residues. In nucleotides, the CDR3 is TGCGCCAGCAGCTTGCTTGGGCAGGGCGGGGAGCTGTTTTTT. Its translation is CASSLLGQGGELFF. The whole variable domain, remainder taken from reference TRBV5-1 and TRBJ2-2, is KAGVTQTPRYLIKTRGQQVTLSCSPISGHRSVSWYQQTPGQGLQFLFEYFSETQRNKGNFPGRFSGRQFSNSRSEMNVSTLELGDSALYLCASSLLGQGGELFFGEGSRLTVL.

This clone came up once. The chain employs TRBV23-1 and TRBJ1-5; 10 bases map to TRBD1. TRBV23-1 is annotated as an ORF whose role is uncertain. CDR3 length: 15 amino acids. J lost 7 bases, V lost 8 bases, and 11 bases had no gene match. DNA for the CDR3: TGCGCCAGCCAAAGGGACAGGGGTTTCACCCAGCCCCAGCATTTT. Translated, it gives CASQRDRGFTQPQHF.

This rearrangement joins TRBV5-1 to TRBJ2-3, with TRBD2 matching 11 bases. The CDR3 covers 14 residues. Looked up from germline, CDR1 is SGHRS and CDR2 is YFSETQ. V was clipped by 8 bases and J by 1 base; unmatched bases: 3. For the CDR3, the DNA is TGCGCCAGTACGACTAGCGGGGGCACAGATACGCAGTATTTT. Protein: CASTTSGGTDTQYF.

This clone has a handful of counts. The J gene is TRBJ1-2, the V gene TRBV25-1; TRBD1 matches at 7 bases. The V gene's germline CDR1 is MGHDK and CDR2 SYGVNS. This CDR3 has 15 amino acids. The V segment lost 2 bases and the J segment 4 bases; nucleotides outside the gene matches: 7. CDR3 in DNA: TGTGCCAGCAGTGAACCCGGGACAGCCCGCTATGGCTACACCTTC. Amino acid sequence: CASSEPGTARYGYTF.

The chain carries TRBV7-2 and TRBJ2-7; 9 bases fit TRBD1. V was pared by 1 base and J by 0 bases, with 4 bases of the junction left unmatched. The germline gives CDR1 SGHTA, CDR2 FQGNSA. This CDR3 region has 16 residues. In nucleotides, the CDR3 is TGTGCCAGCAGCTTAGAGCGGGGACAGGGCTCCTACGAGCAGTACTTC. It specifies CASSLERGQGSYEQYF.

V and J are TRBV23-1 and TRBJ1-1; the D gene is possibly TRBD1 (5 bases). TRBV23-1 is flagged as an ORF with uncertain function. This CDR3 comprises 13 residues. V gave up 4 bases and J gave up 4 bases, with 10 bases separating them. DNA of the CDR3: TGCGCCAGCAGTCTTTTAAGGGGCACTGAAGCTTTCTTT. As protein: CASSLLRGTEAFF.